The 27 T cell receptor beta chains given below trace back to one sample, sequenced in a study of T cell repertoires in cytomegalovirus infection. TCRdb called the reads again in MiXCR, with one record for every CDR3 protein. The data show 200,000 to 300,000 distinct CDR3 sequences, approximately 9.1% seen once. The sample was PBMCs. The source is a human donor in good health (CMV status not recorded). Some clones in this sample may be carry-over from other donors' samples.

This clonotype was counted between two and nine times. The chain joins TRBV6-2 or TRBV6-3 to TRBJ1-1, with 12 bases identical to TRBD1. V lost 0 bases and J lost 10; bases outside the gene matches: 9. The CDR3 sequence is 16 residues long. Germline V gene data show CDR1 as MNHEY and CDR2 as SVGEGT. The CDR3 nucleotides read TGTGCCAGCAGTTACTCGGCCGGGACAGGGGGCAATAGAGCTTTCTTT. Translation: CASSYSAGTGGNRAFF.

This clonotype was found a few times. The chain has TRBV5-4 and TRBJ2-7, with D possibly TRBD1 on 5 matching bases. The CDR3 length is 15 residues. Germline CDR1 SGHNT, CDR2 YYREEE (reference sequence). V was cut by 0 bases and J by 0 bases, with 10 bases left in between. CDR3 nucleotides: TGTGCCAGCAGCTTGGGAGTTGACAGCTCCTACGAGCAGTACTTC. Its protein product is CASSLGVDSSYEQYF.

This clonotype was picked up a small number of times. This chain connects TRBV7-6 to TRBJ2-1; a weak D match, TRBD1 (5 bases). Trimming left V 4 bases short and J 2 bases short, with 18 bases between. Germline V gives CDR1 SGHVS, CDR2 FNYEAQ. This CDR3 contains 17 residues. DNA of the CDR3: TGTGCCAGCAGCTCGCCTGCAGCAGGGATGGCCTACAATGAGCAGTTCTTC. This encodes CASSSPAAGMAYNEQFF.

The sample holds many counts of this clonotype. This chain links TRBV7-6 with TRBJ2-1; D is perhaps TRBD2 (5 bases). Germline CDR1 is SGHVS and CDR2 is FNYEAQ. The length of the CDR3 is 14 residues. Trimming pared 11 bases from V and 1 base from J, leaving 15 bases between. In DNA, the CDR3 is TGTGCCTCGAAGAGGGAAGAGTCCTACAATGAGCAGTTCTTC. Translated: CASKREESYNEQFF.

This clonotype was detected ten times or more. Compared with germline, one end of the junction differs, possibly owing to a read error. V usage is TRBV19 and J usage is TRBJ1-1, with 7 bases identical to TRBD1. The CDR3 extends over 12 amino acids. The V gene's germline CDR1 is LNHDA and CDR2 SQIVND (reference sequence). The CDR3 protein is CASSTNPGTASF. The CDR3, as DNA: TGTGCCAGTAGCACCAACCCCGGGACAGCGTCCTTT.

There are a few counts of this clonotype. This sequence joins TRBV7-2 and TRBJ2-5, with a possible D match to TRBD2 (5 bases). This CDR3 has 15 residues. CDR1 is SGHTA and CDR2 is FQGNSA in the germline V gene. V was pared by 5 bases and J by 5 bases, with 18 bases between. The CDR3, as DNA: TGTGCCAGCAGCCCTGACGTGGGGAGATTGGAGACCCAGTACTTC. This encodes CASSPDVGRLETQYF.

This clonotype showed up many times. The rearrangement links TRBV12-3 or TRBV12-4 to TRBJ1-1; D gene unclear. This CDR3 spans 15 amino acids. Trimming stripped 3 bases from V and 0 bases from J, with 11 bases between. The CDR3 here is CASSFRTGMNTEAFF. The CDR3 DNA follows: TGTGCCAGCAGTTTTCGAACGGGGATGAACACTGAAGCTTTCTTT.

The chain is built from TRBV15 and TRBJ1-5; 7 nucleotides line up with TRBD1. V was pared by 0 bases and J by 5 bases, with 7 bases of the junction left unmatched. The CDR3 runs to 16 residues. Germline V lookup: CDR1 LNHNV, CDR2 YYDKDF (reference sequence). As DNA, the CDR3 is TGTGCCACCAGCAGAGATAAGGGACAGAGGGATCAGCCCCAGCATTTT. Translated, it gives CATSRDKGQRDQPQHF.

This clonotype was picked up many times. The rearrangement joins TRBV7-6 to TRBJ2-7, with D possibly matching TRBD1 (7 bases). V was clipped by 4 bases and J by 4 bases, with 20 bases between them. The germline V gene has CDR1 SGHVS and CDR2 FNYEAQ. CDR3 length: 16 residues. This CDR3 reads CASSSRGDLPRYEQYF. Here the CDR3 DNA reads TGTGCCAGCAGCTCCAGGGGGGACTTACCGCGTTACGAGCAGTACTTC. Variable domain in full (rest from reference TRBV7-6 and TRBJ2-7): GAGVSQSPRYKVTKRGQDVALRCDPISGHVSLYWYRQALGQGPEFLTYFNYEAQQDKSGLPNDRFSAERPEGSISTLTIQRTEQRDSAMYRCASSSRGDLPRYEQYFGPGTRLTVT.

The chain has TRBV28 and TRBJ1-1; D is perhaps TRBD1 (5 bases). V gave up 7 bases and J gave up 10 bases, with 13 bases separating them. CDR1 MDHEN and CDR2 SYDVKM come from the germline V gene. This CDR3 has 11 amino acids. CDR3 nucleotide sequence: TGTGCCAGCACCCGGGGGGGGGGAGCTTTCTTT. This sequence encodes CASTRGGGAFF.

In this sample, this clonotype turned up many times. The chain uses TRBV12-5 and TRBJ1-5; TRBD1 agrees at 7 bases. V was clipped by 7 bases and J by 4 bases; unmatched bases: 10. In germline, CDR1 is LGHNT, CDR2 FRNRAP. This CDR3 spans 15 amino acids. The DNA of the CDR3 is TGTGCTAGTGCCCCGGACAGGACCTTTAATCAGCCCCAGCATTTT. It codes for CASAPDRTFNQPQHF.

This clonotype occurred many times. This chain's CDR3 is CASSLVGFSNQPQHF. The CDR3 DNA is TGTGCCAGCAGCTTAGTAGGTTTTAGCAATCAGCCCCAGCATTTT. The gene calls are TRBV7-2 and TRBJ1-5; D gene unclear. Trimming cost V 1 base and J 0 bases, with 7 bases left between them. The CDR3 loop spans 15 amino acids. The V gene's germline CDR1 is SGHTA and CDR2 FQGNSA. Combining the CDR3 with reference TRBV7-2 and TRBJ1-5 gives the whole variable domain GAGVSQSPSNKVTEKGKDVELRCDPISGHTALYWYRQSLGQGLEFLIYFQGNSAPDKSGLPSDRFSAERTGGSVSTLTIQRTQQEDSAVYLCASSLVGFSNQPQHFGDGTRLSIL.

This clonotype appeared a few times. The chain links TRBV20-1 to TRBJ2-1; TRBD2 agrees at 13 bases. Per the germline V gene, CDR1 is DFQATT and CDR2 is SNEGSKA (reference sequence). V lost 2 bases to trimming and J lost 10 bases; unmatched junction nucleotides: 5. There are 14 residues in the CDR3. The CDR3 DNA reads TGCAGTGCTAGAACTAGCGGGAGGGTAGGGGAGCAGTTCTTC. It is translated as CSARTSGRVGEQFF.

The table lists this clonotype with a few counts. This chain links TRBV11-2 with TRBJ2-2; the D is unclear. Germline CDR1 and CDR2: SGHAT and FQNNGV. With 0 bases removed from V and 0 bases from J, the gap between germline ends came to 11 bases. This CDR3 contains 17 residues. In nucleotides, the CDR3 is TGTGCCAGCAGCTTAGATGTAAACAGAGCGAACACCGGGGAGCTGTTTTTT. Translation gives CASSLDVNRANTGELFF.

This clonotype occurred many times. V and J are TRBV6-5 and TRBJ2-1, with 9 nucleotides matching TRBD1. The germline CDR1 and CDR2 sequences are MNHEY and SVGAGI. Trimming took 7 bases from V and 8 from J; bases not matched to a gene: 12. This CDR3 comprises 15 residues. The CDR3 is CASTPPGQGIDEQFF. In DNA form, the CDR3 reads TGTGCCAGCACCCCCCCGGGACAGGGAATCGATGAGCAGTTCTTC.

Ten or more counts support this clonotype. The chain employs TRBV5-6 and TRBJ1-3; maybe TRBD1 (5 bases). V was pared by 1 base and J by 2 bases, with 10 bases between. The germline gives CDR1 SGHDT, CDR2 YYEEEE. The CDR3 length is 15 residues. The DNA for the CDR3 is TGTGCCAGCAGCTTGACAGGATTCGCTGGAAACACCATATATTTT. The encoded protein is CASSLTGFAGNTIYF. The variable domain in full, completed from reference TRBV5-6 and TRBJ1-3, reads DAGVTQSPTHLIKTRGQQVTLRCSPKSGHDTVSWYQQALGQGPQFIFQYYEEEERQRGNFPDRFSGHQFPNYSSELNVNALLLGDSALYLCASSLTGFAGNTIYFGEGSWLTVV.

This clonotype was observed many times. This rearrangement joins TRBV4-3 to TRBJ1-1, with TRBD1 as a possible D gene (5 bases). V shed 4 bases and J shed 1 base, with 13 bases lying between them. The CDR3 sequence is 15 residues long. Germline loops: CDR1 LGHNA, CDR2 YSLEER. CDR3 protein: CASSLGALRNTEAFF. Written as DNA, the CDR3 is TGCGCCAGCAGCCTCGGGGCACTGAGGAACACTGAAGCTTTCTTT.

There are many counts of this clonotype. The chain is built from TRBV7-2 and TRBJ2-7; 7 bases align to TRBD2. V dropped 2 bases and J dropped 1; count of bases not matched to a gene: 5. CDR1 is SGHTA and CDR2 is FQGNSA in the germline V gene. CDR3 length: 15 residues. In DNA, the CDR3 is TGTGCCAGCAGCTTATCTGCGGGGGTATCCTACGAGCAGTACTTC. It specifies CASSLSAGVSYEQYF.

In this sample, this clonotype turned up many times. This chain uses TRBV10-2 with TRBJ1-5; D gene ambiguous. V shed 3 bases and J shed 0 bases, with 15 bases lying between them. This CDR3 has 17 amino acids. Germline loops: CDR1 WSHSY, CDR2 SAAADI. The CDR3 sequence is CASSENGQNYSNQPQHF. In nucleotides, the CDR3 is TGCGCCAGCAGTGAAAACGGGCAGAACTATAGCAATCAGCCCCAGCATTTT.

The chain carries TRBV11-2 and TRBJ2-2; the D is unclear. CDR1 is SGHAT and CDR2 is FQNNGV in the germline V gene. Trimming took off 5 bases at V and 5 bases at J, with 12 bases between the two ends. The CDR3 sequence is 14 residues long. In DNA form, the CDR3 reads TGTGCCAGCAGCCCGATAAAAGGAACCGGGGAGCTGTTTTTT. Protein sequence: CASSPIKGTGELFF.

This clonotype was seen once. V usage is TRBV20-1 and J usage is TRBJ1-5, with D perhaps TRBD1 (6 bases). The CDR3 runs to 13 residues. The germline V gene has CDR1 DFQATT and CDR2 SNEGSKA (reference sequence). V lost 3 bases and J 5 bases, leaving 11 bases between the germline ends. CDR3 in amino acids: CSASDRPDQPQHF. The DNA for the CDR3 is TGCAGTGCTAGTGACAGGCCCGATCAGCCCCAGCATTTT.

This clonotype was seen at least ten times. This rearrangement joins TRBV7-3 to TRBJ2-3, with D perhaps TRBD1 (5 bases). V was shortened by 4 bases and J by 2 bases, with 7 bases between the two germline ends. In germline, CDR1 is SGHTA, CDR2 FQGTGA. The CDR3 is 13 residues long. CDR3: CASSYRYTDTQYF. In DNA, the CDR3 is TGTGCCAGCAGCTACAGGTACACAGATACGCAGTATTTT.

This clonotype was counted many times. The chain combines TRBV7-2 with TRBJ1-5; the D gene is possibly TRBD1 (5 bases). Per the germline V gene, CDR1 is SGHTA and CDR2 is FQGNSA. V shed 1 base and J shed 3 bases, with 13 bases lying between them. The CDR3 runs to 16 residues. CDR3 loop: CASSLGFGAFNQPQHF. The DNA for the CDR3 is TGTGCCAGCAGCTTAGGTTTCGGGGCCTTCAATCAGCCCCAGCATTTT.

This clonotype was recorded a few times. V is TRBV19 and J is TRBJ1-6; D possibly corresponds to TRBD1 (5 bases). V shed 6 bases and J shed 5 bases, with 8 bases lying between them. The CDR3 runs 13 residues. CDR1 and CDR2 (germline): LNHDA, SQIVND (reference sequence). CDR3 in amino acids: CASSGGDNSPLHF. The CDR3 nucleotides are TGTGCCAGTAGCGGGGGAGATAATTCACCCCTCCACTTT.

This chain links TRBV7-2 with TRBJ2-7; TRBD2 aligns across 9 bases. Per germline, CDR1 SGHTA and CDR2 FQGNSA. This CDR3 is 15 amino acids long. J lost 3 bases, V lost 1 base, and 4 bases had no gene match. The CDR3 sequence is CASSLGGRGLYEQYF. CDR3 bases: TGTGCCAGCAGCTTAGGCGGGAGGGGCCTCTACGAGCAGTACTTC.

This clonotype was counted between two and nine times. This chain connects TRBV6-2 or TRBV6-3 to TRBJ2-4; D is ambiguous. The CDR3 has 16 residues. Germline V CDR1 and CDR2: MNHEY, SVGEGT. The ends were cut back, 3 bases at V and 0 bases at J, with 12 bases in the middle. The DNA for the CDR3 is TGTGCCAGCAGTTATGCCCACGTTGGAGCCAAAAACATTCAGTACTTC. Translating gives CASSYAHVGAKNIQYF.

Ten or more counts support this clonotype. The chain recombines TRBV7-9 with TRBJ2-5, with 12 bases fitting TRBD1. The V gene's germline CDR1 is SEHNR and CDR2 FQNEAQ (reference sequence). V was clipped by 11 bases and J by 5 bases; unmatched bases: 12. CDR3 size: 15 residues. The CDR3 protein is CAVGGTGGAGETQYF. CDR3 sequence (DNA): TGTGCCGTCGGTGGGACAGGGGGCGCGGGGGAGACCCAGTACTTC.